This T cell receptor beta chain was retrieved from a study of CD4+ T cells in melanoma. The CDR3 covers 13 residues. Germline CDR1 is SEHNR and CDR2 is FQNEAQ (reference sequence). The V and J ends lost 4 bases and 8 bases respectively, with 14 bases between them. Measured with immunoSEQ multiplex PCR; TCRdb has only the in-frame clones, and not every one. The sample lists 9,600 or so clones; more than 65% were seen once. The rearrangement joins TRBV7-9 to TRBJ1-2, with D possibly matching TRBD1 (6 bases). Specimen: peripheral blood. This receptor was obtained from a human donor with melanoma. The CDR3: CASSSTGPLGYTF. The DNA for the CDR3 is TGTGCCAGCAGCTCAACAGGGCCGCTAGGCTACACCTTC.